This T cell receptor beta chain was observed in a study of long-term antiretroviral therapy in people with HIV. General observations from the study: Post-ART diversity increased but stayed below transplant donor controls.

This was the immunoSEQ v3.0 assay at survey level. Sequencing was directed toward 40,000-50,000 T-cell genomes in each sample. Produced via immunoSEQ multiplex PCR; TCRdb's table is partial and in-frame only. The table has 25,000 to 35,000 clones, over 80% seen once; the top ten hold roughly 9.8%. The V gene's germline CDR1 is MDHEN and CDR2 SYDVKM. The CDR3 length is 15 residues. The V and J ends lost 3 bases and 9 bases, in that order; junction bases with no gene match: 11. Remarks on this clone: What it binds is not known.

Every specimen provided roughly 1-10 million cryopreserved PBMC before DNA extraction took place. The V and J genes are TRBV28 and TRBJ2-7; TRBD2 aligns across 10 bases. Sequencing was performed on unsorted PBMCs, taken approximately 2.9 years after starting antiretroviral therapy. The sequence came from a man aged 25-40 years with HIV. The CDR3 DNA sequence: TGTGCCAGCAGTTTGGTGACCCTAGCGGGAGATCGGCAGTACTTC. Encoded protein: CASSLVTLAGDRQYF.